The clone carrying this T cell receptor (beta chain) was detected ten times or more. CDR1 and CDR2 from the germline V gene are MNHEY and SMNVEV (reference sequence). This CDR3 has 15 amino acids. V dropped 5 bases and J dropped 5 bases, with 19 bases sitting between them. TCRdb fed the RT-PCR reads into MiXCR, producing one record per CDR3 protein. The sample comprises fewer than 800,000 distinct CDR3 sequences, 14% of which are singletons, and 3.6% rests with the top ten. The gene calls are TRBV27 and TRBJ2-7; D is possibly TRBD2 (7 bases). The TCR originated in a female donor in good health, serving as a healthy control. Source material: memory CD4+ T cells from blood. The CDR3: CASSTSRGAWNEQYF. CDR3 nucleotide sequence: TGTGCCAGCAGTACTTCCCGGGGGGCTTGGAACGAGCAGTACTTC.